Listed below are T cell receptor beta chains from one sample, sequenced in a study of CD8 T cells in ankylosing spondylitis. TCRdb fed the 5' RACE reads into MiXCR, producing one record per CDR3 protein. The sample has under 300,000 distinct CDR3 sequences; roughly 8.6% are singletons. The sample consisted of blood, either unsorted or a sorted T cell fraction (not recorded which). Receptor source: a male donor with ankylosing spondylitis or in good health (not recorded which). Each CDR3 is given with its conserved first and last residue. Each record gives: clone size, J gene, V gene, D gene, CDR3 protein, CDR3 DNA. A D gene is named only where the DNA matches it firmly. A row's size may be missing; if present it is once, few, many or a size class.

few TRBJ2-3 TRBV7-2 TRBD2 CASSWGLAGGDTQYF TGTGCCAGCAGCTGGGGACTAGCGGGGGGGGATACGCAGTATTTT
many TRBJ2-1 TRBV6-2/TRBV6-3 TRBD2 CASRTSSYNEQFF TGTGCCAGCAGGACTAGCAGCTACAATGAGCAGTTCTTC
many TRBJ1-1 TRBV5-1 . CASSFTGNTEAFF TGCGCCAGCAGCTTCACGGGGAACACTGAAGCTTTCTTT
many TRBJ1-1 TRBV29-1 . CSVEDSFTEAFF TGCAGCGTTGAAGACTCCTTCACTGAAGCTTTCTTT
many TRBJ2-3 TRBV5-1 TRBD2 CASSTGLARGTDTQYF TGCGCCAGCAGCACAGGACTAGCGCGGGGCACAGATACGCAGTATTTT
many TRBJ1-1 TRBV7-6 . CASSLAGGRGGTEAFF TGTGCCAGCAGCTTAGCTGGGGGCCGAGGGGGAACTGAAGCTTTCTTT
many TRBJ1-2 TRBV20-1 . CSASAGVYGYTF TGCAGTGCTAGTGCGGGTGTCTATGGCTACACCTTC
. TRBJ2-5 TRBV12-3/TRBV12-4 TRBD1 CASSSAGDTGDETQYF TGTGCCAGCAGTTCGGCCGGAGACACAGGGGACGAGACCCAGTACTTC
few TRBJ2-4 TRBV18 . CASSPTSGIQYF TGTGCCAGCTCACCCACCAGCGGCATTCAGTACTTC
many TRBJ2-2 TRBV5-1 . CASRVSETGELFF TGCGCCAGCCGAGTCTCAGAGACCGGGGAGCTGTTTTTT
. TRBJ1-2 TRBV5-6 . CASSLGELYGYTF TGTGCCAGCAGCTTGGGAGAGTTATATGGCTACACCTTC
many TRBJ2-1 TRBV9 . CASSVGGTSYNEQFF TGTGCCAGCAGCGTAGGGGGGACATCCTACAATGAGCAGTTCTTC
. TRBJ2-6 TRBV7-3 . CASSVGAGANVLTF TGTGCCAGCAGTGTAGGGGCTGGAGCCAACGTCCTGACTTTC
many TRBJ1-5 TRBV20-1 TRBD1 CSASRQGLGQPQHF TGCAGTGCTTCCAGACAGGGGCTCGGTCAGCCCCAGCATTTT
many TRBJ1-5 TRBV27 . CASSQIGKNNQPQHF TGTGCCAGCAGCCAGATTGGGAAGAACAATCAGCCCCAGCATTTT
. TRBJ2-5 TRBV30 . CAWSLGETQYF TGTGCCTGGAGCCTGGGGGAGACCCAGTACTTC
many TRBJ2-3 TRBV5-1 TRBD1 CASSWGTESAADTQYF TGCGCCAGCAGCTGGGGGACAGAGAGTGCGGCAGATACGCAGTATTTT
many TRBJ2-5 TRBV19 . CASSIGFTGSQETQYF TGTGCCAGTAGTATAGGTTTTACGGGCAGCCAAGAGACCCAGTACTTC
many TRBJ2-2 TRBV12-3/TRBV12-4 . CASSFNGDTGELFF TGTGCCAGCAGTTTCAATGGGGACACCGGGGAGCTGTTTTTT
many TRBJ1-4 TRBV13 . CASSLGRTGSNEKLFF TGTGCCAGCAGCTTGGGGAGGACCGGATCTAATGAAAAACTGTTTTTT
many TRBJ2-7 TRBV7-2 . CASSFPETYEQYF TGTGCCAGCAGCTTCCCCGAGACCTACGAGCAGTACTTC
few TRBJ2-1 TRBV6-1 . CASSEILQGSEQFF TGTGCCAGCAGTGAAATTTTACAGGGAAGTGAGCAGTTCTTC
. TRBJ2-4 TRBV6-2/TRBV6-3 . CASSPGQGTNIQYF TGTGCCAGCTCCCCCGGGCAGGGGACAAACATTCAGTACTTC
few TRBJ2-1 TRBV12-3/TRBV12-4 TRBD1 CASSPIPTGTGGREQFF TGTGCCAGCAGCCCCATTCCGACCGGGACAGGGGGCAGGGAGCAGTTCTTC
many TRBJ2-2 TRBV10-3 . CAISDVGTGELFF TGTGCCATCAGTGATGTCGGGACCGGGGAGCTGTTTTTT
. TRBJ2-7 TRBV4-2 TRBD1 CAIGPGTGHYEQYF TGTGCCATCGGCCCCGGGACAGGCCACTACGAGCAGTACTTC
many TRBJ2-1 TRBV27 . CASTITGTGNEQFF TGTGCCAGCACCATAACGGGAACCGGGAATGAGCAGTTCTTC
many TRBJ1-5 TRBV3-1 . CASSQDNSNQPQHF TGTGCCAGCAGCCAAGATAATAGCAATCAGCCCCAGCATTTT
many TRBJ1-5 TRBV20-1 TRBD1 CSALTGDQPQHF TGCAGTGCCCTCACAGGGGATCAGCCCCAGCATTTT
many TRBJ2-1 TRBV19 TRBD2 CASSRGLVVEQFF TGTGCCAGTAGTAGGGGACTAGTCGTTGAGCAGTTCTTC
many TRBJ2-1 TRBV10-3 . CAISDISYNEQFF TGTGCCATCAGTGACATCTCCTACAATGAGCAGTTCTTC
many TRBJ1-3 TRBV11-2 . CASSSDRNTIYF TGTGCCAGCAGCTCGGATCGAAACACCATATATTTT
many TRBJ2-3 TRBV10-3 TRBD2 CAISAVGRGTDTQYF TGTGCCATCAGTGCCGTGGGGAGGGGCACAGATACGCAGTATTTT
many TRBJ1-1 TRBV6-2/TRBV6-3 TRBD1 CASGQGGMNTEAFF TGTGCCAGTGGGCAGGGGGGCATGAACACTGAAGCTTTCTTT
many TRBJ1-4 TRBV20-1 . CSAREGSREKLFF TGCAGTGCTAGAGAAGGATCAAGGGAAAAACTGTTTTTT
many TRBJ2-3 TRBV9 TRBD2 CASSEGLSGGASDTQYF TGTGCCAGCAGCGAAGGCCTTAGCGGGGGGGCATCTGATACGCAGTATTTT
many TRBJ1-5 TRBV7-2 TRBD1 CASSSDRSNQPQHF TGTGCCAGCAGCTCGGACAGGAGCAATCAGCCCCAGCATTTT
many TRBJ1-1 TRBV15 . CATSPGTRSEAFF TGTGCCACCAGCCCGGGCACGAGATCTGAAGCTTTCTTT
many TRBJ2-5 TRBV12-5 TRBD1 CASGLTLQGEETQYF TGTGCTAGTGGTTTGACCCTACAGGGGGAAGAGACCCAGTACTTC
many TRBJ2-7 TRBV27 TRBD1 CASSPRDRIYEQYF TGTGCCAGCAGTCCCCGGGACAGGATCTACGAGCAGTACTTC
many TRBJ2-1 TRBV12-3/TRBV12-4 TRBD1 CASSLSQGDEQFF TGTGCCAGCAGTTTATCACAGGGGGATGAGCAGTTCTTC
many TRBJ2-1 TRBV4-2 TRBD1 CASSRQPGQGSSYNEQFF TGTGCCAGCAGCCGACAACCGGGACAGGGAAGCTCCTACAATGAGCAGTTCTTC
many TRBJ2-1 TRBV5-5 TRBD1 CASSGDSGEQFF TGTGCCAGCAGCGGGGACAGCGGTGAGCAGTTCTTC
many TRBJ1-2 TRBV7-2 . CASSLDFGYTF TGTGCCAGCAGCTTAGACTTTGGCTACACCTTC
many TRBJ1-1 TRBV7-2 . CASSLGLIRTEAFF TGTGCCAGCAGCTTAGGACTAATTAGGACTGAAGCTTTCTTT
many TRBJ2-7 TRBV7-9 TRBD1 CASSSGQGVLYEQYF TGTGCCAGCAGCTCCGGACAGGGGGTGCTCTACGAGCAGTACTTC
. TRBJ2-3 TRBV5-1 . CASDEGRSTDTQYF TGCGCCAGCGATGAGGGGCGTAGCACAGATACGCAGTATTTT
many TRBJ2-1 TRBV11-2 . CASSLSEWGGPAFSYNEQFF TGTGCCAGCAGCTTAAGTGAATGGGGCGGGCCTGCGTTCTCCTACAATGAGCAGTTCTTC
many TRBJ2-1 TRBV4-3 TRBD2 CASSHNLYGTKNNEQFF TGCGCCAGCAGCCACAACCTCTACGGGACTAAAAACAATGAGCAGTTCTTC
many TRBJ2-1 TRBV11-1 TRBD2 CASSFQWLGGVSGSYNEQFF TGTGCCAGCAGCTTTCAGTGGTTAGGGGGCGTTAGCGGGAGTTACAATGAGCAGTTCTTC
few TRBJ2-6 TRBV10-3 TRBD2 CVTSGSSGANVLTF TGTGTAACTAGCGGGAGTTCTGGGGCCAACGTCCTGACTTTC
many TRBJ1-4 TRBV7-2 . CASSLDAREKLFF TGTGCCAGCAGCTTAGACGCCAGGGAAAAACTGTTTTTT
many TRBJ2-3 TRBV7-2 TRBD1 CASSLGQGVTDTQYF TGTGCCAGCAGCCTTGGACAGGGGGTCACAGATACGCAGTATTTT
many TRBJ2-3 TRBV6-1 TRBD2 CASSRSSGAGGTDTQYF TGTGCCAGCAGTCGATCTAGCGGGGCGGGAGGCACAGATACGCAGTATTTT